The 7 T cell receptor beta chains below were found in one sample sequenced in a study of CD8+ T cells in alopecia areata. Treatment described: oral pan-JAK inhibitor, 5-10 mg twice daily. Sequencing used cDNA as its template, made by extracting RNA and reverse transcribing it. Assay: immunoSEQ multiplex PCR; the TCRdb copy retains only in-frame clones and omits some. Among approximately 170,000 clones, 50% to 60% were seen once, and the ten largest hold about 0.69%. The sample in question was CD4+ T cells sorted from blood, obtained at week 4, from a patient treated with tofacitinib. These receptor sequences come from a human donor with alopecia areata.

The chain carries TRBV28 and TRBJ2-7; possible D gene TRBD2, 6 bases. The CDR3 is 16 amino acids. V was shortened by 4 bases and J by 4 bases, with 20 bases between the two germline ends. The germline V gene has CDR1 MDHEN and CDR2 SYDVKM. This CDR3 is CASSSPYTAGRYEQYF. The CDR3 coding sequence is TGTGCCAGCAGTTCCCCGTACACGGCGGGGAGGTACGAGCAGTACTTC. Supplemented by reference TRBV28 and TRBJ2-7, the full variable domain reads DVKVTQSSRYLVKRTGEKVFLECVQDMDHENMFWYRQDPGLGLRLIYFSYDVKMKEKGDIPEGYSVSREKKERFSLILESASTNQTSMYLCASSSPYTAGRYEQYFGPGTRLTVT.

The J gene is TRBJ2-7, the V gene TRBV28, with 7 bases matching TRBD2. The CDR3 contains 15 residues. Germline V gives CDR1 MDHEN, CDR2 SYDVKM. The trim removed 2 bases at V and 3 bases at J, leaving 7 bases unmatched. The CDR3 bases are TGTGCCAGCAGTTTAACGGGCGGGAGTATCTACGAGCAGTACTTC. Residues: CASSLTGGSIYEQYF. The full variable domain, with the rest looked up from reference TRBV28 and TRBJ2-7, is DVKVTQSSRYLVKRTGEKVFLECVQDMDHENMFWYRQDPGLGLRLIYFSYDVKMKEKGDIPEGYSVSREKKERFSLILESASTNQTSMYLCASSLTGGSIYEQYFGPGTRLTVT.

The J gene is TRBJ2-2, the V gene TRBV29-1; 8 bases line up with TRBD2. CDR3 length: 13 residues. V was clipped by 7 bases and J by 4 bases; unmatched bases: 5. Germline loops: CDR1 SQVTM, CDR2 ANQGSEA. In DNA form, the CDR3 reads TGCAGCGCCGGGGGGGCGAGCACCGGGGAGCTGTTTTTT. Its protein is CSAGGASTGELFF.

This clone has just a few counts. The chain employs TRBV12-2 and TRBJ2-1; TRBD2 is taken as the D call from the table, unchecked against the DNA. TRBV12-2 is tagged as a pseudogene. CDR3 length: 15 amino acids. The CDR3 region is CASRLAGLSYNEQFF. The CDR3 DNA is TGTGCAAGTCGCTTAGCGGGACTCTCCTACAATGAGCAGTTCTTC.

The chain is built from TRBV29-1 and TRBJ2-5; the D is unclear. This CDR3 is 14 amino acids long. Germline lookup yields CDR1 SQVTM and CDR2 ANQGSEA. With 1 base removed from V and 5 bases from J, the gap between germline ends came to 14 bases. In DNA, the CDR3 is TGCAGCGTTGAAGGTCCGGGTCCCTCGGAGACCCAGTACTTC. Protein sequence: CSVEGPGPSETQYF.

The V gene is TRBV4-1, the J gene TRBJ2-1, with 7 bases identical to TRBD1. The CDR3 is 13 residues long. Germline assignment: CDR1 MGHRA and CDR2 YSYEKL. With V trimmed by 4 bases and J by 9 bases, 6 bases remained unmatched. In nucleotides, the CDR3 is TGCGCCAGCAGCCGGGACAGCGGCAGTGAGCAGTTCTTC. This gives the protein CASSRDSGSEQFF.

This clone has more than one count but fewer than ten. The V call is TRBV6-1, the J call TRBJ1-1, with a tentative D call TRBD1 (6 bases). Germline CDR1 reads MNHNS; CDR2 reads SASEGT. V lost 7 bases, J lost 4 bases, and 13 bases lay in between. The CDR3 is 13 amino acids. The CDR3 nucleotides read TGTGCCAGCAATGACAGGTTTGGCACTGAAGCTTTCTTT. This codes for CASNDRFGTEAFF.